This T cell receptor (beta chain) came from a study of T cells expressing NK-cell markers. UMIs were included in TCR beta cDNA generated by 5'RACE template switching. Following a re-call of the 5' RACE reads, TCRdb has one entry per CDR3 protein and lacks DNA. The sample has some 110,000 distinct CDR3 sequences. Findings of the study overall: Dominant NKG2C+ clonotypes were found to form about 1.0-8% of CD8+ T cells in over five donors.

As for this clonotype: Its cognate antigen is unknown.

CDR1 MGHRA and CDR2 YSYEKL come from the germline V gene. CDR3 length: 14 amino acids. Input material: blood T cells: a sorted CD56 or NKG2C T cell subset, CD4+ or CD8+ T cells, or bulk PBMC T cells (not recorded which). This TCR was recovered from a woman aged 18 to 69 in good health. The chain joins TRBV4-1 to TRBJ2-5. CDR3 region: CASSQVPRQETQYF.